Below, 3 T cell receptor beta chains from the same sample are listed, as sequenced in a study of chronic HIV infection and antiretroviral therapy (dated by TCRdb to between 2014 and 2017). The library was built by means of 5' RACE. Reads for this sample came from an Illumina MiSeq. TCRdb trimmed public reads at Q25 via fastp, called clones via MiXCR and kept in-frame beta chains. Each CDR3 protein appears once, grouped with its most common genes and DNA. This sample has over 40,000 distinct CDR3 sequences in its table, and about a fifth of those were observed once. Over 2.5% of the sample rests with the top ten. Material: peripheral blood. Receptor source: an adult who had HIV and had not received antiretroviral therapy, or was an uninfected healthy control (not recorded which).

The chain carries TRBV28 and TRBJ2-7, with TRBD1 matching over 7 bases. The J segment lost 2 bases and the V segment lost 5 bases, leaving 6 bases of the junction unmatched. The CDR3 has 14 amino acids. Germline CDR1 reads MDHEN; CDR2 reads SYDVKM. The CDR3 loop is CASSIATGAYEQYF. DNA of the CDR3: TGTGCCAGCAGTATAGCAACAGGGGCCTACGAGCAGTACTTC.

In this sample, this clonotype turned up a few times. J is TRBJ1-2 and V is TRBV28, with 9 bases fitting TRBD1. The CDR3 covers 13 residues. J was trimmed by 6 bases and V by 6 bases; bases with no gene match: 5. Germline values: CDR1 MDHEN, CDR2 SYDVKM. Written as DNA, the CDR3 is TGTGCCAGCAGCGAACAGGGGGCTCATGGCTACACCTTC. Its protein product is CASSEQGAHGYTF.

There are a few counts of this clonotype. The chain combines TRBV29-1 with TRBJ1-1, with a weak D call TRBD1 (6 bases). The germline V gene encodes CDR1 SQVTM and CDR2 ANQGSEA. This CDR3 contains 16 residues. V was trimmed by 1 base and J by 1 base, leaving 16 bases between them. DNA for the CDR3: TGCAGCGTTGAAGGGATCCAGGGGTTTTCGAACACTGAAGCTTTCTTT. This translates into CSVEGIQGFSNTEAFF.